This TCR beta chain was captured by sequencing in a study of T cells in Graves' hyperthyroidism and ophthalmopathy. Points from the study as a whole: It was a median around 6 months before onset that the model predicted ophthalmopathy.

This clonotype was found many times. As yet, its antigen is unknown. Uncontrolled infection, other autoimmune disease, pregnancy or lactation excluded patients. Based on clinical symptoms, serum thyroxine and TRAb, thyroid ultrasound and orbital computed tomography, diagnoses were reached. RNA transcripts served as the template for amplifying TCR beta CDR3 regions. The HTBI primer set drove a first-round RT-PCR of the TCR CDR3. A single record per CDR3 protein comes from TCRdb applying MiXCR to the multiplex PCR reads. Here the sample spans around 620,000 distinct CDR3 sequences, 13% to 15% being singletons. The CDR3 length is 13 residues. The V and J ends lost 1 base and 6 bases respectively, with 10 bases between them.

Sequencing input: blood. The sequence derives from a woman younger than 35 with Graves' ophthalmopathy. The V call is TRBV12-3 or TRBV12-4, the J call TRBJ2-7; TRBD1 might be the D (6 bases). The CDR3 DNA is TGTGCCAGCAGTTTAGGGGGGCTTCTCGAGCAGTACTTC. Translated, it gives CASSLGGLLEQYF.